The clone carrying this T cell receptor (beta chain) has only one observation. Its antigen is still unknown. The CDR3 runs to 13 residues. The V gene lost 3 bases and the J gene lost 3 bases, with 9 bases spanning the gap. Looked up from germline, CDR1 is MDHEN and CDR2 is SYDVKM. Sequenced by immunoSEQ multiplex PCR; TCRdb stores in-frame clones only, minus some. The sample yields 130,000 to 150,000 clones, about nine tenths seen once. These data are taken from a study of T cell responses to AZD1222 COVID-19 vaccine. Findings and caveats of the study: In a largely white British group with more females than males, clonal diversity was possibly underestimated.

The specimen was peripheral blood, collected on day 0 of AZD1222 vaccination. This receptor was identified in an adult in good health. The chain couples TRBV28 to TRBJ2-7, with D tentatively TRBD1 (6 bases). CDR3 bases: TGTGCCAGCAGTTTGGACAGTCTCTACGAGCAGTACTTC. This encodes CASSLDSLYEQYF.